A single T cell receptor beta chain is shown here with its context. These data come from a study of CD8+ T cells in alopecia areata. Per germline, CDR1 SEHNR and CDR2 FQNEAQ (reference sequence). V lost 4 bases, J lost 1 base, and 16 bases lay in between. This CDR3 spans 16 amino acids. Extracted RNA was reverse transcribed, and the resulting cDNA served as sequencing template. Method: immunoSEQ multiplex PCR; TCRdb's copy keeps in-frame clones and lacks some. The table shows about 140,000 clones, with approximately 65% occurring only once. The sequence was obtained from a human donor in good health. V usage is TRBV7-9 and J usage is TRBJ2-5; D call uncertain. Source material: CD8+ T cells sorted from blood. CDR3 nucleotides: TGTGCCAGCAGCTCCTATGGTGGAGATCTCCAAGAGACCCAGTACTTC. Its protein is CASSSYGGDLQETQYF.